These T cell receptor beta chains were read from a single sample in a study of multiple sclerosis patients with progressive multifocal leukoencephalopathy. Some clones are missing from TCRdb's copy, which holds only in-frame ones; the method was immunoSEQ multiplex PCR. The sample consists of about 30,000 clones, 85% of them appearing once. This material consisted of PBMCs, taken from a patient treated with natalizumab. These receptors originate from a woman between 25 and 40 years old with progressive multifocal leukoencephalopathy. Both conserved end residues are part of each CDR3. A D gene is named only where the DNA matches it firmly.

V: TRBV28; D: TRBD1; J: TRBJ1-2; CDR3: CASSSAGTGGEGYTF; DNA: TGTGCCAGCAGTTCGGCCGGGACAGGGGGCGAGGGCTACACCTTC
V: TRBV7-6; D: TRBD1; J: TRBJ2-1; CDR3: CASSPGTGKGNEQFF; DNA: TGTGCCAGCAGCCCCGGGACAGGGAAGGGCAATGAGCAGTTCTTC
V: TRBV29-1; D: TRBD1; J: TRBJ2-7; CDR3: CSVGDSYEQYF; DNA: TGCAGCGTCGGGGACAGCTACGAGCAGTACTTC
V: TRBV6-5; D: TRBD2; J: TRBJ2-3; CDR3: CASSYRTSIGTDTQYF; DNA: TGTGCCAGCAGTTATCGGACTAGTATTGGCACGGATACGCAGTATTTT
V: TRBV7-8; D: NA; J: TRBJ2-5; CDR3: CASSLPDAPRTQYF; DNA: TGTGCCAGCAGCTTACCAGACGCACCGAGGACCCAGTACTTC
V: TRBV6-6; D: TRBD2; J: TRBJ2-4; CDR3: CASRELAGGRGNIQYF; DNA: TGTGCCAGCAGGGAATTAGCGGGAGGCCGGGGAAACATTCAGTACTTC
V: TRBV4-1; D: NA; J: TRBJ1-4; CDR3: CASSQEEASLNEKLFF; DNA: TGCGCCAGCAGCCAAGAGGAGGCCAGCCTTAATGAAAAACTGTTTTTT
V: TRBV10-2; D: NA; J: TRBJ1-4; CDR3: CASRGGEKLFF; DNA: TGCGCCAGCAGGGGCGGGGAAAAACTGTTTTTT
V: TRBV29-1; D: NA; J: TRBJ2-1; CDR3: CSVEGGYLNEQFF; DNA: TGCAGCGTTGAAGGGGGCTATCTAAATGAGCAGTTCTTC
V: TRBV18; D: NA; J: TRBJ1-2; CDR3: CASSPDGNYGYTF; DNA: TGTGCCAGCTCTCCTGACGGAAACTATGGCTACACCTTC
V: TRBV7-9; D: TRBD1; J: TRBJ1-2; CDR3: CASSPQGEYGYTF; DNA: TGTGCCAGCAGCCCACAGGGGGAATATGGCTACACCTTC
V: TRBV5-1; D: TRBD2; J: TRBJ2-1; CDR3: CASSLDPGLAGVNEQFF; DNA: TGCGCCAGCAGCTTGGATCCGGGACTAGCGGGAGTCAATGAGCAGTTCTTC
V: TRBV12-5; D: TRBD1; J: TRBJ1-3; CDR3: CASGLEGTRGNTIYF; DNA: TGTGCTAGTGGTTTGGAGGGGACCAGGGGGAACACCATATATTTT
V: TRBV7-2; D: TRBD1; J: TRBJ1-2; CDR3: CAVPTGGGFYGYTF; DNA: TGTGCCGTCCCAACAGGGGGCGGTTTCTATGGCTACACCTTC
V: TRBV4-2; D: NA; J: TRBJ1-6; CDR3: CASSPRQARSPLHF; DNA: TGTGCCAGCAGCCCCAGACAGGCTCGTTCACCCCTCCACTTT
V: TRBV7-2; D: NA; J: TRBJ2-5; CDR3: CASSLDVRQETQYF; DNA: TGTGCCAGCAGCTTAGATGTACGTCAAGAGACCCAGTACTTC